This T cell receptor beta chain derives from a study of blood T cell repertoires in COVID-19. Clones were read by immunoSEQ multiplex PCR, and TCRdb kept only the in-frame ones, dropping some. Counted here are 140,000 to 150,000 clones, approximately 80% occurring once; the ten biggest clones make up 3% to 4.5%. V was pared by 4 bases and J by 7 bases, with 10 bases between. The CDR3 runs 11 residues. Germline CDR1 GTSNPN, CDR2 SVGIG (reference sequence). The specimen was peripheral blood. The clonotype originates from a man between 65 and 85 years old who had recovered from COVID-19. The chain couples TRBV30 to TRBJ1-1, with a weak D call TRBD1 (5 bases). This CDR3 is CAWTLTVEAFF. Here the CDR3 DNA reads TGTGCCTGGACCTTGACAGTTGAAGCTTTCTTT.